The next 8 T cell receptor beta chains were all read from a single sample in a study of monozygotic twins with inflammatory bowel disease. After re-calling the 5' RACE reads, TCRdb lists one entry per CDR3 protein, DNA absent. The sample holds nearly 450,000 distinct CDR3 sequences. The sample taken for sequencing was blood. These receptors were collected from a human donor with ulcerative colitis or Crohn's disease, or a healthy co-twin of an affected twin (not recorded which).

V and J are TRBV9 and TRBJ1-5. Germline V CDR1 and CDR2: SGDLS, YYNGEE. CDR3 length: 15 residues. CDR3 loop: CASSVGKALNQPQHF.

The chain has TRBV20-1 and TRBJ2-5; TCRdb gives TRBD1 as the D gene, but with no DNA this cannot be confirmed. The CDR3 is 15 residues long. The germline V gene encodes CDR1 DFQATT and CDR2 SNEGSKA (reference sequence). CDR3 in amino acids: CSATRGAAFQETQYF.

The V call is TRBV20-1, the J call TRBJ2-1; TCRdb indicates TRBD2, and absent DNA this call remains unverified. CDR1 DFQATT and CDR2 SNEGSKA come from the germline V gene (reference sequence). CDR3 length equals 12 residues. The CDR3 is CSAKRDYNEQFF.

This chain uses TRBV18 with TRBJ1-6; TCRdb's assignment of TRBD1 cannot be checked, as there is no DNA. Germline V gene data show CDR1 as KGHSH and CDR2 as LQKENI. The CDR3 covers 13 residues. This CDR3 is CASSPDSPSPLHF.

J is TRBJ2-2 and V is TRBV4-2; the D call of TRBD2 rests on TCRdb alone, since no DNA is present to check it. The germline V gene has CDR1 LGHNA and CDR2 YNFKEQ. The CDR3 loop spans 16 amino acids. CDR3 in amino acids: CASSQPGTANTGELFF.

The chain recombines TRBV6-2 or TRBV6-3 with TRBJ2-6; TCRdb lists TRBD1, though no DNA is available to test this call. This CDR3 spans 18 amino acids. Germline CDR1 MNHEY, CDR2 SVGEGT. This CDR3 reads CASSYVQEAGLRANVLTF.

The chain uses TRBV28 and TRBJ2-3. The CDR3 runs to 16 residues. Germline V gives CDR1 MDHEN, CDR2 SYDVKM. The CDR3 region is CASTGLYAGSGDTQYF.

This sequence joins TRBV5-1 and TRBJ2-1. Per germline, CDR1 SGHRS and CDR2 YFSETQ. This CDR3 is 13 amino acids long. This CDR3 reads CASSGHGYNEQFF.